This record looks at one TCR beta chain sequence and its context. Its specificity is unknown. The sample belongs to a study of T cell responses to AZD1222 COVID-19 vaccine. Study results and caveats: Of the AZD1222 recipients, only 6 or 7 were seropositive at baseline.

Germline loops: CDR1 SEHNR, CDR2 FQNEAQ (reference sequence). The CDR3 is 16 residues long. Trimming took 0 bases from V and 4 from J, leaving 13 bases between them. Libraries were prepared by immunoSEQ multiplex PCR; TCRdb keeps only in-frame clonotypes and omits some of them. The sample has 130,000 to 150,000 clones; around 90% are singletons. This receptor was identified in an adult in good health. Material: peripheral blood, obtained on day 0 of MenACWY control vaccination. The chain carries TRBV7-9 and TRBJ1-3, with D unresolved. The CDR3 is CASSLAVGNYGNTIYF. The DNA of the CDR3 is TGTGCCAGCAGCTTAGCCGTTGGCAACTACGGAAACACCATATATTTT.